The text below deals with one TCR beta chain. The antigen it binds to is not known. No much larger clonotype is one base removed from it; base qualities were not supplied. The data originate from a study of control samples from healthy donors and cancer patients (dated by TCRdb to 2018 to 2020). The germline V gene gives CDR1 as MGHRA and CDR2 as YSYEKL. From V the trimming removes 3 bases and from J it removes 6 bases, while the gene matches leave 7 bases of the junction unaccounted for. Reading from cysteine to phenylalanine, the CDR3 counts 15 amino acids. This entry keeps only the CDR3 DNA: 45 bases, framed from base 1. Receptor libraries were prepared by the immunoSEQ multiplex PCR assay. TCRdb mirrors the immuneACCESS table, restricted to in-frame sequences. Some clones are absent from its copies; in checked studies, under half trace to an unresolved V gene, and the reason for the others is unknown. In this sample the table shows some 89,000 clones, over 75% of which occur a single time. The top ten clones comprise approximately 2.1% of the sample.

The chain is assembled from TRBV4-1 and TRBJ2-2; the central 7 bases match TRBD1. The TCR sequence derives from a woman aged 40 to 50 in good health. Material for sequencing was blood. The CDR3 has the sequence CASSQELTGSGELFF. The DNA reads as follows: TGCGCCAGCAGCCAGGAACTGACAGGGTCCGGGGAGCTGTTTTTT.